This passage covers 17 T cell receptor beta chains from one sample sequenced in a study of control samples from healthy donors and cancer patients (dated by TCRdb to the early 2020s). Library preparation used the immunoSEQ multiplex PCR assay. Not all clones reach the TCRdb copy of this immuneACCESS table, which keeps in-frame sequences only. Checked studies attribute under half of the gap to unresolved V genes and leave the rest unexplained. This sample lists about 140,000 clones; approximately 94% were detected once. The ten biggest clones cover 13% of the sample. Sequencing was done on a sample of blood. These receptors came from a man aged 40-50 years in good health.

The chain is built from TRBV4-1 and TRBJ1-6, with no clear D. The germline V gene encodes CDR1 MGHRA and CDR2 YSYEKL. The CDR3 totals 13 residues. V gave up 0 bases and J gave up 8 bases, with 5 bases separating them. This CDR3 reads CASSQDLYSPLHF. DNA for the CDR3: TGCGCCAGCAGCCAAGATCTGTATTCACCCCTCCACTTT.

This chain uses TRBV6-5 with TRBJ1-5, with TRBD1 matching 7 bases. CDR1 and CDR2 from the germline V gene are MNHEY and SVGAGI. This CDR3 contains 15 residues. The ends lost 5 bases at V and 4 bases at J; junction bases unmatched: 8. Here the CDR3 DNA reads TGTGCCAGCAGTCCCCAGGGGGTTTTGAATCAGCCCCAGCATTTT. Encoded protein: CASSPQGVLNQPQHF.

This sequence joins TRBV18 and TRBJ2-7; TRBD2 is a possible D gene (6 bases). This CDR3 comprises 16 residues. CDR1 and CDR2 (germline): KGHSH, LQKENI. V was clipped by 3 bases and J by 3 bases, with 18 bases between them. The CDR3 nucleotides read TGTGCCAGCTCACCCGGACTATCCGCCCAACTCTACGAGCAGTACTTC. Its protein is CASSPGLSAQLYEQYF.

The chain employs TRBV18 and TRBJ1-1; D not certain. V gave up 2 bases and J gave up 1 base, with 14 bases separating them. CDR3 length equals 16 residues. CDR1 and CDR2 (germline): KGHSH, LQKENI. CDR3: CASSPRDQVTNTEAFF. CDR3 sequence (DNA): TGTGCCAGCTCACCAAGAGACCAGGTAACGAACACTGAAGCTTTCTTT.

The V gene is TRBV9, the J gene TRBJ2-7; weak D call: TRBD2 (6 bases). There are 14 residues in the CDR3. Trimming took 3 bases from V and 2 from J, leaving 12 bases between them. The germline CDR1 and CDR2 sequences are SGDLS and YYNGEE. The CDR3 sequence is CASSAGDSTYEQYF. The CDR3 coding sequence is TGTGCCAGCAGCGCGGGGGACTCCACCTACGAGCAGTACTTC.

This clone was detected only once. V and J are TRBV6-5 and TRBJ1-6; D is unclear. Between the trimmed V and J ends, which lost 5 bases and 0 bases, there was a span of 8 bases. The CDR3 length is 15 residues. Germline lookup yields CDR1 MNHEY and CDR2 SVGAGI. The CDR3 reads CASSIGNSYNSPLHF. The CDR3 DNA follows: TGTGCCAGCAGTATCGGGAACTCCTATAATTCACCCCTCCACTTT.

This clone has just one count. CDR3 region: CASSLVGQGGETQYF. The CDR3 DNA is TGTGCCAGCAGCTTAGTCGGACAGGGTGGGGAGACCCAGTACTTC. The chain uses TRBV7-9 and TRBJ2-5; 8 bases agree with TRBD1. Germline V gene data show CDR1 as SEHNR and CDR2 as FQNEAQ (reference sequence). The CDR3 is made up of 15 amino acids. Trimming at V came to 1 base and at J to 5 bases, leaving 6 bases not matched to a gene. The variable domain in full, completed from reference TRBV7-9 and TRBJ2-5, reads DTGVSQNPRHKITKRGQNVTFRCDPISEHNRLYWYRQTLGQGPEFLTYFQNEAQLEKSRLLSDRFSAERPKGSFSTLEIQRTEQGDSAMYLCASSLVGQGGETQYFGPGTRLLVL.

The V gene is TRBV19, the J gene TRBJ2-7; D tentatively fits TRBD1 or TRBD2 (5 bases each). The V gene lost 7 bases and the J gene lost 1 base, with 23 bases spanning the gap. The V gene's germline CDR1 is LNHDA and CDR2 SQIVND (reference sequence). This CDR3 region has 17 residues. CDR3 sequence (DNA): TGTGCCAGTACCAAGATGTTCGGGACGGTAGGGTCCTACGAGCAGTACTTC. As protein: CASTKMFGTVGSYEQYF.

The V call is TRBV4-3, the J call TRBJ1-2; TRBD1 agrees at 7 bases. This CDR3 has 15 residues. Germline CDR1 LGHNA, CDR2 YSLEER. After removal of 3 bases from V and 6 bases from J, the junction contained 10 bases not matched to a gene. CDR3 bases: TGCGCCAGCAGCCACGACCGTACAGGGGAGGATGGCTACACCTTC. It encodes CASSHDRTGEDGYTF.

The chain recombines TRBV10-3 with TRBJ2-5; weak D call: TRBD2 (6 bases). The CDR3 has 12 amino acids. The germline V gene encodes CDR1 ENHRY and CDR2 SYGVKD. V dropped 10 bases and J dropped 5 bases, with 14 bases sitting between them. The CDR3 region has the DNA TGTGCCACCCGGGGGAGGTTTGAGACCCAGTACTTC. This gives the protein CATRGRFETQYF.

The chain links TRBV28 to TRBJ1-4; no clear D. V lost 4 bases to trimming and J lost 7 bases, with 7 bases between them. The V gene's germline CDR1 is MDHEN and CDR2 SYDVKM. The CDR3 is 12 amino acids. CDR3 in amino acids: CASSSRIEKLFF. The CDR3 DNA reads TGTGCCAGCAGTTCCCGGATTGAAAAACTGTTTTTT.

In DNA, the CDR3 is TGTGCCTACGCCCCGGCCAGATCCTACAATGAGCAGTTCTTC. Its protein is CAYAPARSYNEQFF. The gene calls are TRBV11-3 and TRBJ2-1, with D uncertain. From germline, CDR1 is SGHNT and CDR2 YENEEA. Trimming shortened V by 11 bases and J by 1 base, and 15 bases separated the two germline ends. The CDR3 contains 14 residues. The variable domain in full, with the rest retrieved from reference TRBV11-3 and TRBJ2-1, is EAGVVQSPRYKIIEKKQPVAFWCNPISGHNTLYWYLQNLGQGPELLIRYENEEAVDDSQLPKDRFSAERLKGVDSTLKIQPAELGDSAVYLCAYAPARSYNEQFFGPGTRLTVL.

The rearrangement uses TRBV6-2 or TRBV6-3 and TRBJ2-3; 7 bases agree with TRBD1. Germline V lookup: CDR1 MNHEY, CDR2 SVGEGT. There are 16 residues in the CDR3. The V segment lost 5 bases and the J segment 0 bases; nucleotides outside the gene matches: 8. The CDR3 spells CASSPKQGPSTDTQYF. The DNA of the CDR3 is TGTGCCAGCAGTCCCAAACAGGGGCCAAGCACAGATACGCAGTATTTT.

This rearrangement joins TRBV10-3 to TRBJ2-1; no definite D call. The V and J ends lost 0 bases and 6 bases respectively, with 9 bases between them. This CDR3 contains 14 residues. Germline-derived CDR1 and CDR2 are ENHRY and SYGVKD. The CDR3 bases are TGTGCCATCAGTGAGTCCACACGCTCCAATGAGCAGTTCTTC. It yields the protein CAISESTRSNEQFF.

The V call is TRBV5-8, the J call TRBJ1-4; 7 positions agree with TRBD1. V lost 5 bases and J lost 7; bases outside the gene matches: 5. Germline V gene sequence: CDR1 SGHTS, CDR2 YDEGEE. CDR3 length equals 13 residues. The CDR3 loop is CASRLQGSEKLFF. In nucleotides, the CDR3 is TGTGCCAGCAGGCTACAGGGGTCTGAAAAACTGTTTTTT. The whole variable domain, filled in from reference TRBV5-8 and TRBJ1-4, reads EAGVTQSPTHLIKTRGQQATLRCSPISGHTSVYWYQQALGLGLQFLLWYDEGEERNRGNFPPRFSGRQFPNYSSELNVNALELEDSALYLCASRLQGSEKLFFGSGTQLSVL.

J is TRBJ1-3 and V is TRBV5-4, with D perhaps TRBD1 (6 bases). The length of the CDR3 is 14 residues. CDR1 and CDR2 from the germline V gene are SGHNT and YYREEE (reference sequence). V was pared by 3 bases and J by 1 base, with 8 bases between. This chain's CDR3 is CASSYGQSGNTIYF. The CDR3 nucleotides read TGTGCCAGCAGCTACGGACAGTCTGGAAACACCATATATTTT.

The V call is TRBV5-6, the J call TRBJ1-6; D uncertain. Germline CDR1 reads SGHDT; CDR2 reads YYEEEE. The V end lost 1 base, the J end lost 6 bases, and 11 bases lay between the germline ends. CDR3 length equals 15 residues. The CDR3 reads CASSLSPPVNSPLHF. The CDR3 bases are TGTGCCAGCAGCTTGAGTCCGCCTGTTAATTCACCCCTCCACTTT.